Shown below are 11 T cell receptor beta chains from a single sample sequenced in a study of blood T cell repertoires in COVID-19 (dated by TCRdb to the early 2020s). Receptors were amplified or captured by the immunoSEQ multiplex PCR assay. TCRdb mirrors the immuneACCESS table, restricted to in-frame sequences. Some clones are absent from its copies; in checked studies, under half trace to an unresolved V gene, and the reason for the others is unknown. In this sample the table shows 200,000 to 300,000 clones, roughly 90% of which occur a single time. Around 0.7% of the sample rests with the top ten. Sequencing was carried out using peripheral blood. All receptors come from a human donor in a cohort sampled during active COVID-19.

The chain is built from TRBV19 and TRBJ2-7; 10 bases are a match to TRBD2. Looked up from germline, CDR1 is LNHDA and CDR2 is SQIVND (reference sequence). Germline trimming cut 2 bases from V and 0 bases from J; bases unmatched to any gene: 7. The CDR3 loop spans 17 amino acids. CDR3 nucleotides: TGTGCCAGTAGTATAACTAGCGGGGAAACCCGCTCCTACGAGCAGTACTTC. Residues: CASSITSGETRSYEQYF.

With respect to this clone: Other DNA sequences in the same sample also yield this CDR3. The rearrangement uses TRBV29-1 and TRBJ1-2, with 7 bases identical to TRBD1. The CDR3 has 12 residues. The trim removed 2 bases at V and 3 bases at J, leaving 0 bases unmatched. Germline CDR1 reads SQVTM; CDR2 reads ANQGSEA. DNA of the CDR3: TGCAGCGTTGAAACAGGGGACTATGGCTACACCTTC. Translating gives CSVETGDYGYTF.

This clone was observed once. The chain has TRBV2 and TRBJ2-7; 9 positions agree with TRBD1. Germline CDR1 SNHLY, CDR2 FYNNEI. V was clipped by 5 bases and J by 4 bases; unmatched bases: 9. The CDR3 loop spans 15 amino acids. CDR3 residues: CASSLWDRATYEQYF. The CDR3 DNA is TGTGCCAGCAGTCTCTGGGACAGGGCGACGTACGAGCAGTACTTC.

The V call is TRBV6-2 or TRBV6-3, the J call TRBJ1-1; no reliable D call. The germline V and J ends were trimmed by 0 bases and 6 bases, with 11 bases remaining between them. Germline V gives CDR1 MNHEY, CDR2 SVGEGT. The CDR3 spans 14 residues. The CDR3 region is CASSYSATLAEAFF. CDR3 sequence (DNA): TGTGCCAGCAGTTACTCAGCAACCCTCGCTGAAGCTTTCTTT.

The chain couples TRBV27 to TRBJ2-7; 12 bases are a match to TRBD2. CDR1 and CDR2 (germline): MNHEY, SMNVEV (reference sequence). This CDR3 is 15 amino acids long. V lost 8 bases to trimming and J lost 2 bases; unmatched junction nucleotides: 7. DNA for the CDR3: TGTGCCAGCCGTCCCTCTAGCGGGAGGGCCTACGAGCAGTACTTC. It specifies CASRPSSGRAYEQYF.

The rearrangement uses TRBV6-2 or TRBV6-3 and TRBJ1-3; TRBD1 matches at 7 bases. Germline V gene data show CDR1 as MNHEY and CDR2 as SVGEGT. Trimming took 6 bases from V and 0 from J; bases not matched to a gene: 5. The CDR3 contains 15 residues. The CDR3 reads CASSTGASSGNTIYF. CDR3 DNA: TGTGCCAGCAGCACAGGGGCCTCCTCTGGAAACACCATATATTTT.

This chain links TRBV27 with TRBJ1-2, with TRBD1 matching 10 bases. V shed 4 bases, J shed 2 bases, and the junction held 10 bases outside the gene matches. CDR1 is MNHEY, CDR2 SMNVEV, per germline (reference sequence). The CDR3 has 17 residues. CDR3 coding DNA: TGTGCCAGCAGTTCCATACCGGGACAGGGGCCCAACTATGGCTACACCTTC. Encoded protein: CASSSIPGQGPNYGYTF.

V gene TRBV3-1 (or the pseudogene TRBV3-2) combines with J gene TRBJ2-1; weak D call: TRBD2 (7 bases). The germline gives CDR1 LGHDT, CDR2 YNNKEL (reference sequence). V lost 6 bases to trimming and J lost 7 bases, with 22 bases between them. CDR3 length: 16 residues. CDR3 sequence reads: CASSSRGDYPLNEQFF. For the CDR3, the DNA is TGTGCCAGCAGTTCGAGGGGGGACTACCCCTTGAATGAGCAGTTCTTC.

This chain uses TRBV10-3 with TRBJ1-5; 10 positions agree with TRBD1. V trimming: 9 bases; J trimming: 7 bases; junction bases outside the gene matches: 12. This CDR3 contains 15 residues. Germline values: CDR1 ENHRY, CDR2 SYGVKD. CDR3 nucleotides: TGTGCCATTTCTATTGGGACAGGGGACTTCCAGCCCCAGCATTTT. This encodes CAISIGTGDFQPQHF.

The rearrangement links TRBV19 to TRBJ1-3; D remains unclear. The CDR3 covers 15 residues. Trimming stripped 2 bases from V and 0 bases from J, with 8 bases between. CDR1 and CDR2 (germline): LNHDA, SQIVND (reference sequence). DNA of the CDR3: TGTGCCAGTAGTATAAGAAGGAGCTCTGGAAACACCATATATTTT. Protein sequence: CASSIRRSSGNTIYF. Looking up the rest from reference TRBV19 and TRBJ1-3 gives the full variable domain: DGGITQSPKYLFRKEGQNVTLSCEQNLNHDAMYWYRQDPGQGLRLIYYSQIVNDFQKGDIAEGYSVSREKKESFPLTVTSAQKNPTAFYLCASSIRRSSGNTIYFGEGSWLTVV.

The CDR3 is CASSHDPGQGISRTQYF. The CDR3 DNA reads as TGCGCCAGCAGCCACGACCCGGGACAGGGGATATCCCGAACGCAGTATTTT. The J gene is TRBJ2-3, the V gene TRBV4-3; 10 bases agree with TRBD1. CDR1 and CDR2 (germline): LGHNA, YSLEER. V gave up 3 bases and J gave up 9 bases; unmatched junction bases: 15. This CDR3 spans 17 amino acids.